These T cell receptor beta chains were read from a single sample in a study of breast tumors, draining lymph nodes, adjacent tissues. TCRdb used MiXCR to reprocess the multiplex PCR reads, holding one entry per CDR3 protein. The table shows over 70,000 distinct CDR3 sequences, with approximately 30% occurring only once. Sequencing was done on a sample of axillary lymph node tissue. The origin of the receptors is a female donor with breast cancer. Some clones in this sample may be carry-over from other donors' samples. Both conserved end residues are part of each CDR3. A D gene is named only where the DNA matches it firmly. Clone size appears in some rows only: once, few, many, or a class for an expanded clone.

j_gene	abundance	v_gene	d_gene	CDR3aa
TRBJ1-1	once	TRBV4-2	.	CASSQERLPNTEAFF
TRBJ2-7	.	TRBV7-9	.	CASSLPRGAGQAPYEQYF
TRBJ1-5	.	TRBV7-2	TRBD1	CASSLGDRRGGSQPQHF
TRBJ2-3	many	TRBV24-1	.	CATRDIYTDTQYF
TRBJ2-7	once	TRBV20-1	.	CSAEGDPTCEQHF
TRBJ2-2	many	TRBV6-4	TRBD2	CASSPAAGVTGELFF
TRBJ2-1	many	TRBV9	.	CASSVGDYNEQFF
TRBJ2-3	many	TRBV6-2/TRBV6-3	.	CASSYRDSTDTQYF
TRBJ2-3	many	TRBV2	.	CASSGGLRTDTQYF
TRBJ2-1	many	TRBV6-5	.	CASGGPVDEQFF
TRBJ2-3	.	TRBV6-2/TRBV6-3	TRBD2	CASSHPTRLAGVSQYF
TRBJ2-2	many	TRBV24-1	TRBD2	CATSRTSGSGDTGELFF
TRBJ2-1	many	TRBV7-2	.	CASSSGVTNNEQFF
TRBJ2-7	.	TRBV25-1	.	CASQPLLSYEQYF
TRBJ2-5	many	TRBV2	.	CASSGLQETQYF
TRBJ2-7	.	TRBV28	.	CASSLFYGPYEQYF
TRBJ2-5	.	TRBV28	TRBD2	CASTIAPGGGETQYF
TRBJ2-6	many	TRBV7-6	.	CASSPIRAGLESGANVLTF
TRBJ2-5	.	TRBV20-1	.	CSARMGQETRYF
TRBJ2-3	many	TRBV6-5	.	CASRTAGDTQYF
TRBJ1-5	.	TRBV5-1	.	CASSLAGGLEHF
TRBJ2-4	many	TRBV29-1	.	CSVVYGLSNENIQYF
TRBJ2-2	many	TRBV19	.	CASRSNFGNTGELFF
TRBJ2-7	many	TRBV4-3	.	CASSQDWNSEQYF
TRBJ2-3	many	TRBV7-9	.	CASSHRVSTDTQYF
TRBJ2-3	.	TRBV20-1	TRBD2	CSARDGGSDTQYF
TRBJ2-7	many	TRBV6-1	.	CASSNEPGVYEQYF
TRBJ2-3	many	TRBV29-1	TRBD2	CSAPPAGVRGADTQYF
TRBJ1-2	many	TRBV4-3	TRBD1	CASSQRQGNYGYTF
TRBJ1-1	.	TRBV20-1	.	CSAKPNTEAFF
TRBJ2-7	many	TRBV28	TRBD2	CASTHTSVTYEQYF
TRBJ2-2	many	TRBV6-2/TRBV6-3	TRBD2	CASSVTSGPSTGELFF
TRBJ2-7	.	TRBV5-1	TRBD2	CASSLETGLAGSYEQYF
TRBJ2-2	.	TRBV7-9	.	CASSETVNTGELFF
TRBJ2-3	many	TRBV7-9	.	CASSLREVDTQYF
TRBJ2-7	many	TRBV7-6	TRBD2	CASSLADVAGAAYEQYF
TRBJ1-2	.	TRBV12-3/TRBV12-4	.	CASHRLGGQPYGCTF
TRBJ1-4	.	TRBV28	.	CASSWASGNREKLFF
TRBJ2-5	many	TRBV7-2	TRBD2	CASGLAGAHETQYF